This TCR beta chain was found in a study of identical twins (dated by TCRdb to the mid-2010s). In terms of the full investigation: To test whether fetal clonotypes persist, the study used deep sequencing on TCR alpha and beta repertoires from monozygotic twins, unrelated adults of various ages, and cord blood. To rule out contamination, the twin experiments were replicated at different times with different library preparation protocols.

As regards this clonotype: No cognate antigen has been identified for it. One base away there is no much larger clone; base qualities are not given.

All donors were healthy Caucasians. Library creation used 5' RACE. Instrument used: Illumina HiSeq 2000. A universal primer binding site was introduced by template switching, and a unique molecular identifier was present in the final cDNA, enabling accurate counting of TCR cDNA molecules. Specific primers in the conserved constant-segment region were used to synthesize first-strand cDNA for TCR alpha and beta chains. To control for contamination, every cDNA library was double barcoded, receiving both a SMART-Mk sample barcode and Illumina barcodes. TruSeq adapter sequences, together with Illumina sample barcodes, were added in two successive PCR steps. The Illumina HiSeq platform was used with custom primers to sequence TCR alpha and beta cDNA libraries. Turning to the authors' computational methods: MiGEC processed the raw reads to extract unique molecular identifiers, while MiXCR was used to determine the CDR3 positions. For each individual, recombination models were inferred using an EM algorithm with the repgenHMM and IGoR tools. The analysis of shared clonotypes was done with the tcR package in R, with sharing normalized by the product of cloneset sizes. To study raw recombination free of thymic and clonal selection effects, out-of-frame nonproductive sequences were analyzed. TCRdb cleaned the public reads at Q25 with fastp, built clones with MiXCR and kept in-frame beta chains. Under each unique CDR3 protein, matching rows form one entry showing the most common genes and DNA. The V and J calls here are based on TCRdb, not the publication. The sample yields some 1,700,000 distinct CDR3 sequences; more than 30% were counted once. Over 0.25% of the sample is taken by the ten largest.

What the work shows at the level of the full study, not this receptor alone: Recombination models systematically underestimated out-of-frame TCR alpha sharing in monozygotic twins but agreed with sharing between unrelated individuals. Abundant cord blood beta clonotypes had fewer insertions, young adult naive repertoires showed a similar but weaker trend, and memory repertoires showed no such trend. In beta out-of-frame sequences, excess twin sharing was weaker, because having fewer shared sequences lowered the signal-to-noise ratio. Because the same donors could not be followed over many years, the conclusions depended on cross-sectional statistical analysis. Invariant T cells such as MAIT and iNKT could partly confound zero-insertion analyses, though diverse VJ usage argued against this for most clonotypes. Compared with coincidental sharing between unrelated individuals, out-of-frame TCR alpha sequences shared between twins showed an excess of sequences with low generation probability.

This clonotype was obtained from a newborn girl in good health. Sample: cord blood.

The DNA sequence follows: TGCGCCAGCAGCTTGGAGGCGGTAGAGACCCAGTACTTC. It specifies CASSLEAVETQYF. The chain is assembled from TRBV5-1 and TRBJ2-5; the D gene remains uncertain. Trimming at the junction amounts to 0 bases on V and 4 bases on J, and the germline ends lie 7 bases apart. The germline V gene gives CDR1 as SGHRS and CDR2 as YFSETQ. The CDR3 spans 13 residues, from the cysteine through the phenylalanine. Kept here is only the CDR3 DNA, which spans 39 bases and is read in frame from base 1.